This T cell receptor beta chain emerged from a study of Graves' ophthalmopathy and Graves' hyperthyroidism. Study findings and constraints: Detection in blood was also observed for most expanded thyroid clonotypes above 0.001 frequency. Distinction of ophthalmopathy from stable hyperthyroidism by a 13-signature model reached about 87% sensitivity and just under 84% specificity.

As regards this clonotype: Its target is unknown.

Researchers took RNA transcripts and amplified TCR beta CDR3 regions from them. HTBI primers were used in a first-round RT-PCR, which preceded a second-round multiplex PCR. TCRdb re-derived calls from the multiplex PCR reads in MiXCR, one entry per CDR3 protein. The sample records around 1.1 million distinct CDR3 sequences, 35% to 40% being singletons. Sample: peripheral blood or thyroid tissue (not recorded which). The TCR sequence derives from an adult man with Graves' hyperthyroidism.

DNA of the CDR3: TGCGCCAGCAGCCCGGACCGGTGGGACACTGAAGCTTTCTTT. Protein sequence: CASSPDRWDTEAFF. The genes are TRBV5-1 and TRBJ1-1, with D unresolved. CDR1 SGHRS and CDR2 YFSETQ come from the germline V gene. The CDR3 sequence is 14 residues long. V was cut by 4 bases and J by 3 bases, with 13 bases left in between.